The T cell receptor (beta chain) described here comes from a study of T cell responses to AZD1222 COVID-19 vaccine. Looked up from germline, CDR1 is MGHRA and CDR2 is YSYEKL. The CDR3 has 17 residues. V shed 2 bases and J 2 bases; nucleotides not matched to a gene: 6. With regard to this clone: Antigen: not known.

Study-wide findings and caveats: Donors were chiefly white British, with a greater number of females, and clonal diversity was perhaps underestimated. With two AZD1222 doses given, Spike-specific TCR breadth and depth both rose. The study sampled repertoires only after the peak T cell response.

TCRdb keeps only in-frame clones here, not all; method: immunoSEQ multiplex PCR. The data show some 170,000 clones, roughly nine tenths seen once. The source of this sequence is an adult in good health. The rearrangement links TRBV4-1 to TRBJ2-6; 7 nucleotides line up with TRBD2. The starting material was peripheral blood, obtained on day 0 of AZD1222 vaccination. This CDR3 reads CASSQQGEGTGANVLTF. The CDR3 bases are TGCGCCAGCAGCCAACAAGGGGAGGGTACTGGGGCCAACGTCCTGACTTTC.